This TCR beta chain was profiled in a study of blood T cell repertoires in COVID-19 (dated by TCRdb to between 2020 and 2021). Notes on the research overall: The collaborator samples originated in the United States, Italy and Spain and spanned the acute and convalescent phases of COVID-19. The prospective study material was composed of cDNA or gDNA derived from T cells, B-cell-depleted T cells, or PBMCs. Subjects who had been exposed to COVID-19, were actively infected with it, or had recovered from it provided the deeply sampled blood TCRbeta repertoires that made up the dataset. The repertoires were released in a freely available public database intended as a resource for research on the immune response to SARS-CoV-2. The samples were drawn from the first 160 participants of the ongoing ImmuneRACE study and from 950 to 1,500 subjects provided by 6 global collaborators. Sample metadata almost always included a de-identified subject ID, COVID-19 status, age in years and sex. HLA class I and class II types, where available, came from metadata supplied by the sample provider rather than from assay-based typing.

Points the paper makes about the study in general: The quantity of clinical and demographic metadata differed by source and by participant and was supplied without curation.

With regard to this clone: No cognate antigen has been identified for it. Per-nucleotide qualities are absent, and no much larger clonotype sits a single base away.

The collaborating institutions used their own protocols to collect whole blood in K2EDTA tubes. For TCRbeta analysis, collaborators shipped samples as frozen whole blood, isolated PBMCs, or DNA extracted from either of those sample types. The germline V gene encodes CDR1 LGHDT and CDR2 YNNKEL (reference sequence). Measured from the cysteine to the phenylalanine, the CDR3 is 13 residues long. The retained sequence is limited to the CDR3, 39 bases, with the frame set at the first base. Clipping removes 1 base from V and 5 bases from J, with 0 as the unmatched junction base count. TCRbeta CDR3 regions were amplified from genomic DNA by means of the immunoSEQ Assay, a bias-controlled multiplex PCR. As for the original processing: The number of nucleated cells in each sample was estimated by amplification of reference gene primers within the assay. To quantify the absolute abundance of each unique TCRbeta CDR3 rearrangement, sequence reads were collapsed and filtered. Productive Simpson clonality was computed per sample as the square root of Simpson's diversity index over productive rearrangements. TCRdb holds this immuneACCESS table with in-frame rearrangements only. Some clones are missing; in checked studies, unresolved V genes explain under half, and the rest has no known cause. V and J calls plus clone size are reproduced from that table; the DNA served to infer D and trimming. Present in this sample are approximately 160,000 clones, 60% to 80% of which were seen just once. In total, the top ten clones hold 2.5% to 3.5% of the sample.

This TCR was sampled from a man in his 70s with acute or convalescent COVID-19. The V and J segments used are TRBV3-1 (or the pseudogene TRBV3-2) and TRBJ1-1; 8 junctional bases match TRBD1. Sequencing used peripheral blood. The DNA sequence follows: TGTGCCAGCAGCCAAGGACAGGGGACTGAAGCTTTCTTT. Translated, it reads CASSQGQGTEAFF.